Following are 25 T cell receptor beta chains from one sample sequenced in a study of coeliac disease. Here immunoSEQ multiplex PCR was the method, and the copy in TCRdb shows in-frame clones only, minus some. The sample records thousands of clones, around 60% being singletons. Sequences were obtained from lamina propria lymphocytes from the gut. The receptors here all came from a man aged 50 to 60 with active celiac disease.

The CDR3 loop reads CASSVDSYPSEQYF. CDR3 in DNA: TGTGCCAGCAGCGTAGACAGTTATCCCTCCGAGCAGTACTTC. The genes are TRBV9 and TRBJ2-7; D is ambiguous. Germline CDR1 and CDR2: SGDLS and YYNGEE. This CDR3 contains 14 residues. The ends were cut back, 0 bases at V and 6 bases at J, with 13 bases in the middle.

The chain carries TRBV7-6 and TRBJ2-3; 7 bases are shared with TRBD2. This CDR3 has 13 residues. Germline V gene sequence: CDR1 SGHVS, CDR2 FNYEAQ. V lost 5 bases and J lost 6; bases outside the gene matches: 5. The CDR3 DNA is TGTGCCAGCAGCCGGACTAGATTCGATACGCAGTATTTT. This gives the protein CASSRTRFDTQYF. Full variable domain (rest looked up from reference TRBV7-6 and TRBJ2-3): GAGVSQSPRYKVTKRGQDVALRCDPISGHVSLYWYRQALGQGPEFLTYFNYEAQQDKSGLPNDRFSAERPEGSISTLTIQRTEQRDSAMYRCASSRTRFDTQYFGPGTRLTVL.

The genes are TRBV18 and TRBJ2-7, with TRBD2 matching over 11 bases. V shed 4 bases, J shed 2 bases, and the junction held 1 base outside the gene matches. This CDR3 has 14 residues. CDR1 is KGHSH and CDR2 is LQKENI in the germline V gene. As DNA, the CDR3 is TGTGCCAGCTCACTTAGCGGGAGGGCCTACGAGCAGTACGTC. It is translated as CASSLSGRAYEQYV.

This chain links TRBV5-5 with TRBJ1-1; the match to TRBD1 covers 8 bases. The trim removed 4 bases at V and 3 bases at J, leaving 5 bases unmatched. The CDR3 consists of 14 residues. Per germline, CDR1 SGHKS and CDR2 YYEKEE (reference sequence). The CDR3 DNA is TGTGCCAGCAGCCTCCAGGGGGCTGACACTGAAGCTTTCTTT. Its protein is CASSLQGADTEAFF.

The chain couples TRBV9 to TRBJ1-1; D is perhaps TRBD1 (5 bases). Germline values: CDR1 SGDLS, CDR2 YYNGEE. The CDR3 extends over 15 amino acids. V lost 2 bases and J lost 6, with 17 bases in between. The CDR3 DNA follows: TGTGCCAGCAGCGTGGCGGGTAGGGGACTAGCTGAAGCTTTCTTT. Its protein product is CASSVAGRGLAEAFF.

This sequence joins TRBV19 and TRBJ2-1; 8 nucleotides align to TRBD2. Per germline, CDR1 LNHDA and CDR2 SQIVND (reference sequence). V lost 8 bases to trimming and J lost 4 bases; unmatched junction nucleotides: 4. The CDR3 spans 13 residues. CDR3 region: CASSRGGYNEQFF. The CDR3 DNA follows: TGTGCCAGTTCCCGGGGGGGTTACAATGAGCAGTTCTTC.

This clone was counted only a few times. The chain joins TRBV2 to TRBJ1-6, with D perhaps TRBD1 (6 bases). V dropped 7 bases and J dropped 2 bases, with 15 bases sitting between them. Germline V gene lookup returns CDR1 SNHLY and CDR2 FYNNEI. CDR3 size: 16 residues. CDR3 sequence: CASTTEGGTYNSPLHF. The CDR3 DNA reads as TGTGCCAGCACTACCGAAGGGGGAACCTATAATTCACCCCTCCACTTT.

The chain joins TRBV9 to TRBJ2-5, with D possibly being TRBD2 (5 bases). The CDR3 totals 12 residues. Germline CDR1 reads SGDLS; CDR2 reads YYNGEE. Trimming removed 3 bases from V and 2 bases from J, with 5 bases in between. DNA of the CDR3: TGTGCCAGCAGCGGGACTCAAGAGACCCAGTACTTC. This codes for CASSGTQETQYF. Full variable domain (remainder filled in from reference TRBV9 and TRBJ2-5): DSGVTQTPKHLITATGQRVTLRCSPRSGDLSVYWYQQSLDQGLQFLIQYYNGEERAKGNILERFSAQQFPDLHSELNLSSLELGDSALYFCASSGTQETQYFGPGTRLLVL.

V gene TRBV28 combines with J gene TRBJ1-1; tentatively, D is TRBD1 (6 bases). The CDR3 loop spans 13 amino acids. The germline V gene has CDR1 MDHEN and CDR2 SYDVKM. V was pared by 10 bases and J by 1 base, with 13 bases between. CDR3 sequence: CAIRGGANTEAFF. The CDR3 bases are TGTGCCATTCGAGGGGGGGCGAACACTGAAGCTTTCTTT.

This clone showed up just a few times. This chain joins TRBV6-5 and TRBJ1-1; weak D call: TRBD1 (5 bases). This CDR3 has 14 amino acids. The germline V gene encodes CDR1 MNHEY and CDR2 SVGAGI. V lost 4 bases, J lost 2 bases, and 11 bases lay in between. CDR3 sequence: CASSWAGHNTEAFF. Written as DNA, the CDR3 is TGTGCCAGCAGTTGGGCAGGGCATAACACTGAAGCTTTCTTT.

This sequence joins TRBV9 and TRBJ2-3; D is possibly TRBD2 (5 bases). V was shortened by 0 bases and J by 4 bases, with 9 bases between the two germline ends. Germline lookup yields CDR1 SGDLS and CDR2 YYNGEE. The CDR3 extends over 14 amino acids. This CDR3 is CASSVGGRADTQYF. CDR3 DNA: TGTGCCAGCAGCGTAGGTGGGCGGGCAGATACGCAGTATTTT.

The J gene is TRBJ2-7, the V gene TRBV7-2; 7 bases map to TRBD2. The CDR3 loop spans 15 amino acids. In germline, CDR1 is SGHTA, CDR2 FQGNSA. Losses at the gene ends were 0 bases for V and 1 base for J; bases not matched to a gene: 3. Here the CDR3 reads CASSLAFGGSYEQYF. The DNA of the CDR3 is TGTGCCAGCAGCTTAGCTTTCGGGGGGTCCTACGAGCAGTACTTC.

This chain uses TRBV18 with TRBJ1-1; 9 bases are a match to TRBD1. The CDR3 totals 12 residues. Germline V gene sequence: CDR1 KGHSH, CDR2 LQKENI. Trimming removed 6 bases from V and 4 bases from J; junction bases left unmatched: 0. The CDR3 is CASSDRGTEAFF. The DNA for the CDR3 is TGTGCCAGCTCGGACAGGGGCACTGAAGCTTTCTTT.

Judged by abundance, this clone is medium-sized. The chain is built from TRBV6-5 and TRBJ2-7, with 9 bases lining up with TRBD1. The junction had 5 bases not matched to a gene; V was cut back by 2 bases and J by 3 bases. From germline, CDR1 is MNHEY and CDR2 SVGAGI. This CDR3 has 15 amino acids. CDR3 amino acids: CASSYRDRVFYEQYF. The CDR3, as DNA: TGTGCCAGCAGTTACCGGGACAGGGTTTTCTACGAGCAGTACTTC.

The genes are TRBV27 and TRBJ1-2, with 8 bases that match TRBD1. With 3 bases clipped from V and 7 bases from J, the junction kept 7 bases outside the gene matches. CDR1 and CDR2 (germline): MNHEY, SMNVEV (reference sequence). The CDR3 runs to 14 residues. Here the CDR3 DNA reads TGTGCCAGCAGTTTCAACAGGGGGAGGGGTGGCTACACCTTC. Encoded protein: CASSFNRGRGGYTF.

The CDR3 DNA is TGTGCCAGCAGCGGGGCGGGACAGGGTTCTAACTATGGCTACACCTTC. It yields the protein CASSGAGQGSNYGYTF. The V and J genes are TRBV9 and TRBJ1-2; 9 positions agree with TRBD1. The germline gives CDR1 SGDLS, CDR2 YYNGEE. This CDR3 is built from 16 residues. J was trimmed by 0 bases and V by 3 bases; bases with no gene match: 6.

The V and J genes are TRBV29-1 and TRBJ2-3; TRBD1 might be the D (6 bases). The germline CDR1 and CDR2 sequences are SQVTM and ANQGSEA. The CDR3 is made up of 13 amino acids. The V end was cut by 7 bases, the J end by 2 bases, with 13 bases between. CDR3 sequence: CSGRQAITDTQYF. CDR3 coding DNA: TGCAGCGGGCGACAGGCAATCACAGATACGCAGTATTTT.

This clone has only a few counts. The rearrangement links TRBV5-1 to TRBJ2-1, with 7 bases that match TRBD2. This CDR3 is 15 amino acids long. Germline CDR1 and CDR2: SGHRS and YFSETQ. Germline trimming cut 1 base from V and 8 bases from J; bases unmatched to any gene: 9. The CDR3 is CASSLLLAAGDEQFF. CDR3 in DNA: TGCGCCAGCAGCTTGTTGCTAGCGGCTGGGGATGAGCAGTTCTTC.

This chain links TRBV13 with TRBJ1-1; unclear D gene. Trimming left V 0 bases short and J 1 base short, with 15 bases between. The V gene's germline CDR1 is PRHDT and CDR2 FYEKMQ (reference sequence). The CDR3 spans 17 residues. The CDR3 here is CASSLGGEGLGNTEAFF. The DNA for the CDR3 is TGTGCCAGCAGCTTAGGCGGGGAGGGTCTGGGGAACACTGAAGCTTTCTTT.

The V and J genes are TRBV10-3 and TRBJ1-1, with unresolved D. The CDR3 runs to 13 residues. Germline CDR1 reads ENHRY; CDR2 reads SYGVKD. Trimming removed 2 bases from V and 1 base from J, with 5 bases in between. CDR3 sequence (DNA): TGTGCCATCAGTGAGATCTCGAACACTGAAGCTTTCTTT. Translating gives CAISEISNTEAFF.

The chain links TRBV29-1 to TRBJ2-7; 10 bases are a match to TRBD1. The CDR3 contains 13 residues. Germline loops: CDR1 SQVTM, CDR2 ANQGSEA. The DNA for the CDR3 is TGCACCTGGGTGGGGGACAGGGGCTACGAGCAGTACTTC. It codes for CTWVGDRGYEQYF.

The CDR3 loop reads CASSRTSPAFF. CDR3 in DNA: TGTGCCAGCTCTAGAACGAGCCCAGCTTTCTTT. The chain is built from TRBV2 and TRBJ1-1; the D is unclear. Germline CDR1 and CDR2: SNHLY and FYNNEI. The CDR3 loop spans 11 amino acids. V was cut by 8 bases and J by 10 bases, with 14 bases left in between.

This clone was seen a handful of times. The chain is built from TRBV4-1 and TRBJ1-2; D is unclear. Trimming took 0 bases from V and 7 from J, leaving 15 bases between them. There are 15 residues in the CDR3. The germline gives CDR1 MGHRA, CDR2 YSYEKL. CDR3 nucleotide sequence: TGCGCCAGCAGCCAAGATTTCGGGGTTTTATCTGGCTACACCTTC. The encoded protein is CASSQDFGVLSGYTF.

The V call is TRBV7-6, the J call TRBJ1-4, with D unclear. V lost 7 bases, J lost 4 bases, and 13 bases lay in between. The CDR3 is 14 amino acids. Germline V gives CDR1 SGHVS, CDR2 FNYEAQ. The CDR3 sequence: CASTLGPGNEKLFF. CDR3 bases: TGTGCCAGCACTCTCGGCCCGGGTAATGAAAAACTGTTTTTT. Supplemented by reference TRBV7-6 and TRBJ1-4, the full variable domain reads GAGVSQSPRYKVTKRGQDVALRCDPISGHVSLYWYRQALGQGPEFLTYFNYEAQQDKSGLPNDRFSAERPEGSISTLTIQRTEQRDSAMYRCASTLGPGNEKLFFGSGTQLSVL.

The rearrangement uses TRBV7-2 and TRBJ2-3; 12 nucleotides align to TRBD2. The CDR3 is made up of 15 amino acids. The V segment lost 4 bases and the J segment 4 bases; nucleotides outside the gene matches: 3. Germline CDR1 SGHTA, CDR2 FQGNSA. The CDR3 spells CASSYPSGRADTQYF. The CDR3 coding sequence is TGTGCCAGCAGCTACCCTAGCGGGAGGGCAGATACGCAGTATTTT.